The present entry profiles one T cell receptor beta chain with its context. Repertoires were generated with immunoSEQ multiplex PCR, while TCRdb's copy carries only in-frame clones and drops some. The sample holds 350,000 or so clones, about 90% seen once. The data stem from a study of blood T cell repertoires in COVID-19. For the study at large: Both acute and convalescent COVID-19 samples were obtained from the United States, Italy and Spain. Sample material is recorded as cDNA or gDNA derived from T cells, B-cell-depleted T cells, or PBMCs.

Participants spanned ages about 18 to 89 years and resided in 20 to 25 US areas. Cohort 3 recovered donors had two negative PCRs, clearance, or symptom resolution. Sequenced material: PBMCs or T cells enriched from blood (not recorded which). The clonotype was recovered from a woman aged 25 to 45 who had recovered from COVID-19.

The CDR3 protein is CSVVGTRVPGRGNQPQHF. In DNA form, the CDR3 reads TGCAGCGTTGTTGGGACAAGGGTACCTGGGAGAGGCAATCAGCCCCAGCATTTT. V usage is TRBV29-1 and J usage is TRBJ1-5; D possibly corresponds to TRBD1 (6 bases). The CDR3 contains 18 residues. The V gene's germline CDR1 is SQVTM and CDR2 ANQGSEA. V was shortened by 4 bases and J by 2 bases, with 24 bases between the two germline ends. The variable domain in full, with the rest retrieved from reference TRBV29-1 and TRBJ1-5, is SAVISQKPSRDICQRGTSLTIQCQVDSQVTMMFWYRQQPGQSLTLIATANQGSEATYESGFVIDKFPISRPNLTFSTLTVSNMSPEDSSIYLCSVVGTRVPGRGNQPQHFGDGTRLSIL.